Listed here are 24 T cell receptor beta chains from one sample, sequenced in a study of blood T cell repertoires in COVID-19. Assay: immunoSEQ multiplex PCR; the TCRdb copy retains only in-frame clones and omits some. The data show a few hundred thousand clones, about 85% seen once. The sequencing sample was made of PBMCs or T cells enriched from blood (not recorded which). The source is a woman aged 25 to 39 who had recovered from COVID-19.

The chain recombines TRBV19 with TRBJ2-5, with 8 bases identical to TRBD2. The CDR3 has 13 residues. V was pared by 6 bases and J by 4 bases, with 4 bases of the junction left unmatched. CDR1 and CDR2 (germline): LNHDA, SQIVND (reference sequence). The CDR3 nucleotides are TGTGCCAGTAGCGGGGGGGCTATAGAGACCCAGTACTTC. Its translation: CASSGGAIETQYF.

The CDR3 is CASSLRQGRTDTQYF. For the CDR3, the DNA is TGTGCCAGCAGCCTACGACAGGGTCGCACAGATACGCAGTATTTT. The chain is built from TRBV7-2 and TRBJ2-3; TRBD1 agrees at 7 bases. V was pared by 5 bases and J by 1 base, with 6 bases of the junction left unmatched. CDR1 and CDR2 from the germline V gene are SGHTA and FQGNSA. There are 15 residues in the CDR3.

Here the CDR3 DNA reads TGCAGCGTTGTCGCTAAGGGGACAGATACGCAGTATTTT. Translating gives CSVVAKGTDTQYF. The chain links TRBV29-1 to TRBJ2-3, with D perhaps matching TRBD1 (5 bases). The CDR3 runs to 13 residues. Per germline, CDR1 SQVTM and CDR2 ANQGSEA. V lost 4 bases and J lost 3, with 11 bases in between.

This clone was observed once. An end of the junction differs from the germline gene, which may be a read error. The chain's CDR3 is CASSLVRKAHGELFF. As DNA, the CDR3 is TGTGCTAGCAGCTTAGTCAGGAAGGCGCACGGGGAGCTGTTTTTT. The gene calls are TRBV7-7 and TRBJ2-2; D uncertain. The germline V gene encodes CDR1 SSHAT and CDR2 FNYEAQ (reference sequence). The CDR3 covers 15 residues.

In DNA form, the CDR3 reads TGTGCCAGCAGTTACTCTACTAGCGGGGGGACAGATACGCAGTATTTT. Protein sequence: CASSYSTSGGTDTQYF. This chain connects TRBV6-5 to TRBJ2-3; TRBD2 matches at 12 bases. Germline CDR1 reads MNHEY; CDR2 reads SVGAGI. The CDR3 contains 16 residues. The V gene end was trimmed by 0 bases and the J gene end by 3 bases; junction bases not matched to a gene: 1.

This clone was detected only a few times. The sample carries other DNA sequences with the same CDR3. The J gene is TRBJ1-1, the V gene TRBV6-5; D is undetermined. Germline V CDR1 and CDR2: MNHEY, SVGAGI. The CDR3 is made up of 14 amino acids. V was clipped by 0 bases and J by 0 bases, with 5 bases between them. The CDR3 is CASSYSRVNTEAFF. Written as DNA, the CDR3 is TGTGCCAGCAGTTACTCGAGGGTGAACACTGAAGCTTTCTTT.

The chain has TRBV6-2 or TRBV6-3 and TRBJ2-1; a weak D match, TRBD1 (6 bases). The CDR3 loop spans 16 amino acids. The V and J ends lost 5 bases and 0 bases respectively, with 14 bases between them. Germline-derived CDR1 and CDR2 are MNHEY and SVGEGT. The CDR3 region has the DNA TGTGCCAGCAGTGCCACGGGACACCGCTCCTACAATGAGCAGTTCTTC. Translation: CASSATGHRSYNEQFF.

The chain employs TRBV9 and TRBJ1-1, with 7 nucleotides matching TRBD1. In germline, CDR1 is SGDLS, CDR2 YYNGEE. The junction had 2 bases not matched to a gene; V was cut back by 1 base and J by 5 bases. The CDR3 runs to 13 residues. The CDR3 nucleotides read TGTGCCAGCAGCGTAAGGGGACAGACTGAAGCTTTCTTT. Its translation: CASSVRGQTEAFF.

This clone was seen a single time. This chain connects TRBV5-1 to TRBJ2-5, with 8 bases aligning to TRBD2. The CDR3 extends over 17 amino acids. Germline V gene sequence: CDR1 SGHRS, CDR2 YFSETQ. The trim removed 0 bases at V and 1 base at J, leaving 8 bases unmatched. CDR3 protein: CASSLEWLAGLQETQYF. CDR3 DNA sequence: TGCGCCAGCAGCTTGGAGTGGCTAGCGGGTCTCCAAGAGACCCAGTACTTC.

This clone has only one observation. The chain recombines TRBV7-2 with TRBJ1-1; 7 positions match TRBD1. Germline CDR1 SGHTA, CDR2 FQGNSA. The trim removed 3 bases at V and 1 base at J, leaving 8 bases unmatched. The CDR3 covers 16 residues. This CDR3 reads CASSLRGGTANTEAFF. CDR3 nucleotide sequence: TGTGCCAGCAGCTTGAGGGGCGGGACAGCGAACACTGAAGCTTTCTTT.

V usage is TRBV5-1 and J usage is TRBJ2-7, with 9 bases aligning to TRBD1. The V gene's germline CDR1 is SGHRS and CDR2 YFSETQ. This CDR3 has 16 residues. The V and J ends lost 1 base and 7 bases, in that order; junction bases with no gene match: 12. CDR3 protein: CASSLSLRDRVSEQYF. In DNA, the CDR3 is TGCGCCAGCAGCTTGAGCCTCCGGGACAGGGTTAGTGAGCAGTACTTC.

This clone was picked up one time. The V gene is TRBV2, the J gene TRBJ2-4; maybe TRBD1 (5 bases). From germline, CDR1 is SNHLY and CDR2 FYNNEI. CDR3 length: 13 amino acids. V shed 6 bases and J shed 5 bases, with 11 bases lying between them. The CDR3: CASRTVQQNIQYF. As DNA, the CDR3 is TGTGCCAGCAGGACAGTCCAGCAAAACATTCAGTACTTC.

This chain links TRBV7-2 with TRBJ1-1, with D maybe TRBD1 (6 bases). From germline, CDR1 is SGHTA and CDR2 FQGNSA. The ends were cut back, 5 bases at V and 6 bases at J, with 22 bases in the middle. CDR3 length: 16 amino acids. The CDR3 reads CASSGGSQALRAEAFF. CDR3 coding DNA: TGTGCCAGCAGCGGGGGCAGTCAAGCCCTCCGGGCTGAAGCTTTCTTT.

This chain connects TRBV10-3 to TRBJ2-6; 10 bases map to TRBD1. The germline CDR1 and CDR2 sequences are ENHRY and SYGVKD. The CDR3 spans 16 residues. V was clipped by 6 bases and J by 2 bases; unmatched bases: 4. The CDR3 DNA is TGTGCCATCAGACCGGACAGGGGGGCTGGGGCCAACGTCCTGACTTTC. This gives the protein CAIRPDRGAGANVLTF.

The chain combines TRBV29-1 with TRBJ2-7; a weak D match, TRBD2 (6 bases). The V gene's germline CDR1 is SQVTM and CDR2 ANQGSEA. CDR3 length: 11 residues. With 3 bases removed from V and 5 bases from J, the gap between germline ends came to 8 bases. The CDR3 reads CSVEEGHEQYF. As DNA, the CDR3 is TGCAGCGTTGAGGAGGGTCACGAGCAGTACTTC.

J is TRBJ1-1 and V is TRBV5-1; no definite D call. Between the trimmed V and J ends, which lost 10 bases and 1 base, there was a span of 11 bases. This CDR3 is built from 12 residues. CDR1 and CDR2 from the germline V gene are SGHRS and YFSETQ. The CDR3 nucleotides read TGCGCCTGCTCTCAGAAGAACACTGAAGCTTTCTTT. It specifies CACSQKNTEAFF.

This clone turned up a few times. The rearrangement joins TRBV6-2 or TRBV6-3 to TRBJ2-2; D call uncertain. The CDR3 spans 13 residues. The V end lost 5 bases, the J end lost 2 bases, and 6 bases lay between the germline ends. Germline assignment: CDR1 MNHEY and CDR2 SVGEGT. The CDR3 region is CASSPINTGELFF. As DNA, the CDR3 is TGTGCCAGCAGTCCCATCAACACCGGGGAGCTGTTTTTT.

The chain recombines TRBV11-1 with TRBJ1-2; 7 positions match TRBD1. This CDR3 contains 14 residues. J was trimmed by 6 bases and V by 2 bases; bases with no gene match: 6. Germline-derived CDR1 and CDR2 are SGHAT and FQDESV (reference sequence). The DNA for the CDR3 is TGTGCCAGCAGCTTAACCGACAGGGCTCATGGCTACACCTTC. This codes for CASSLTDRAHGYTF. The full variable domain, rest sourced from reference TRBV11-1 and TRBJ1-2, is EAEVAQSPRYKITEKSQAVAFWCDPISGHATLYWYRQILGQGPELLVQFQDESVVDDSQLPKDRFSAERLKGVDSTLKIQPAELGDSAMYLCASSLTDRAHGYTFGSGTRLTVV.

The rearrangement uses TRBV19 and TRBJ2-2, with TRBD2 matching over 7 bases. The V and J ends lost 5 bases and 6 bases, in that order; junction bases with no gene match: 6. Germline values: CDR1 LNHDA, CDR2 SQIVND (reference sequence). This CDR3 has 14 amino acids. Here the CDR3 reads CASSLPAGAGELFF. The CDR3 DNA follows: TGTGCCAGTAGTCTACCGGCGGGGGCCGGGGAGCTGTTTTTT.

The chain uses TRBV6-5 and TRBJ1-1, with 7 nucleotides matching TRBD1. CDR1 and CDR2 (germline): MNHEY, SVGAGI. The CDR3 totals 11 residues. J was trimmed by 10 bases and V by 6 bases; bases with no gene match: 5. CDR3 amino acids: CASSLTGRAFF. CDR3 nucleotide sequence: TGTGCCAGCAGCCTGACAGGGAGAGCTTTCTTT.

This clone was recorded only once. The rearrangement joins TRBV9 to TRBJ2-2; TRBD2 matches 12 bases. V lost 0 bases, J lost 5 bases, and 5 bases stayed unmatched. Per the germline V gene, CDR1 is SGDLS and CDR2 is YYNGEE. The CDR3 loop spans 17 amino acids. The CDR3 nucleotides are TGTGCCAGCAGCGTAGGGACTAGCGGGGTGTGGACCGGGGAGCTGTTTTTT. This encodes CASSVGTSGVWTGELFF.

The chain carries TRBV28 and TRBJ1-4; D ambiguous. The CDR3 covers 15 residues. The V and J ends lost 5 bases and 4 bases respectively, with 14 bases between them. Germline V lookup: CDR1 MDHEN, CDR2 SYDVKM. Here the CDR3 DNA reads TGTGCCAGCAGTCCCGCCGGGTCTAGTAATGAAAAACTGTTTTTT. This gives the protein CASSPAGSSNEKLFF.

About this clone itself: The junction departs from the called germline gene at one end, perhaps through a read error. The chain couples TRBV11-2 to TRBJ2-7; 8 nucleotides agree with TRBD1. Germline lookup yields CDR1 SGHAT and CDR2 FQNNGV. The CDR3 is made up of 12 amino acids. CDR3 residues: CASSQGTGEGGF. CDR3 DNA sequence: TGTGCCAGCAGTCAAGGGACAGGCGAGGGGGGATTC.

This sequence joins TRBV5-4 and TRBJ2-1; TRBD1 aligns across 8 bases. Germline assignment: CDR1 SGHNT and CDR2 YYREEE (reference sequence). The trim removed 0 bases at V and 4 bases at J, leaving 12 bases unmatched. The CDR3 is made up of 18 amino acids. CDR3 DNA sequence: TGTGCCAGCAGCTTGGGGCCCGAGGCGGGACAGGCATACAATGAGCAGTTCTTC. It codes for CASSLGPEAGQAYNEQFF.